The sequence of this T cell receptor (beta chain) was determined in a study of blood T cell repertoires in COVID-19. As originally analysed: Researchers report that nucleated cell counts were estimated from reference gene primer amplification. Assay used: immunoSEQ multiplex PCR; TCRdb lists only in-frame clones, some missing. The V and J calls and the clone size are those of that table, but D and trimming were determined from the DNA. The table includes around 230,000 clones, around 90% detected once. The CDR3 length is 15 residues. Unmatched junction bases numbered 3, after V lost 4 bases and J lost 0 bases. Germline V CDR1 and CDR2: SGDLS, YYNGEE.

This clonotype was obtained from a man in his sixties who had recovered from COVID-19. V gene TRBV9 combines with J gene TRBJ2-3; 9 positions match TRBD2. The sequenced sample was peripheral blood. The CDR3 protein is CASSPSGGSTDTQYF. CDR3 DNA: TGTGCCAGCAGCCCCAGCGGGGGGAGCACAGATACGCAGTATTTT.